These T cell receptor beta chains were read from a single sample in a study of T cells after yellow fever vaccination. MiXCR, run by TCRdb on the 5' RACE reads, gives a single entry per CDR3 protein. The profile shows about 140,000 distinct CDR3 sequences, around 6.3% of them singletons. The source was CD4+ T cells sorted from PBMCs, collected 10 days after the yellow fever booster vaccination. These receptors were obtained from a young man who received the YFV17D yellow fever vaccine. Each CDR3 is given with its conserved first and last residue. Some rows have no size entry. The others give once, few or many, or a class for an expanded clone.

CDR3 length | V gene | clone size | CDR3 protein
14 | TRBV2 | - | CASALTGNTGELFF
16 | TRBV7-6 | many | CASSLRLQGSGNTIYF
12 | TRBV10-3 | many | CATRQGEETQYF
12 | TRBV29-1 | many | CSATFGFETQYF
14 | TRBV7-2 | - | CASTPGQGAYEQYF
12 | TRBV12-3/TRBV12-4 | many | CASSPGVSGYTF
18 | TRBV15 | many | CATSRVQGSSRDTGELFF
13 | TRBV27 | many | CASSYPGGYEQYF
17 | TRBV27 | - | CASSFLQGLAGANVLTF
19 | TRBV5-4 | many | CASSSGTSGRRGKGETQYF
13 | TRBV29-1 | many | CSVDSGGLSEQYF
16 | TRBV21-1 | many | CASSKARPSQNNEQFF
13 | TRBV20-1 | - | CSASGTSGHEQYF
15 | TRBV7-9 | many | CASSSSRIGTDTQYF
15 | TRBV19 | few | CASSIGEGGWETQYF
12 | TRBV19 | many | CATAQASYEQYF
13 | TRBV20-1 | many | CSAPRAANTEAFF
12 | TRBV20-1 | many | CSARGRGFSEHF
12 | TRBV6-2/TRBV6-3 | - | CASVGRPPEAFF
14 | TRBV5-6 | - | CASSWRGAGEKLFF
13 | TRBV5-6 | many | CASSSTNTDTQYF
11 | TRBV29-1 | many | CSVVRDYEQYF
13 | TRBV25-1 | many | CASSEAGGETQYF
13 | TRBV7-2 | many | CASSGQFTDTQYF